The clone carrying this T cell receptor (beta chain) was detected many times. The sample's time point: patch test 2, 6 weeks after DPC sensitization. Treatment: therapeutic diphenylcyclopropenone sensitization with weekly scalp DPC. Staff drew blood before applying each patch test. People who gave samples had alopecia, were 18 to 70 years old, and were suitable for DPC. Using its own MiXCR run on the RACE reads, TCRdb lists one record per CDR3 protein. The table shows tens of thousands of distinct CDR3 sequences, with roughly 10% occurring only once. The data were taken from a study of human T cells and chemical hapten exposure. V lost 6 bases and J 5 bases, leaving 7 bases between the germline ends. The CDR3 loop spans 11 amino acids. Germline V gene lookup returns CDR1 SGHTA and CDR2 FQGNSA.

This specimen was whole blood, taken in connection with sensitization to the hapten diphenylcyclopropenone (DPC). The receptor was isolated from a woman aged 25 to 39 with alopecia areata. Some clones in this sample may be carry-over from other donors' samples. The chain combines TRBV7-2 with TRBJ1-1, with D unclear. The CDR3 is CASRWGTEAFF. CDR3 DNA sequence: TGTGCCAGCAGATGGGGTACTGAAGCTTTCTTT.